The 21 T cell receptor beta chains reported below all come from one sample, sequenced in a study of OX40 agonist ivuxolimab in advanced cancers. Sequencing used immunoSEQ multiplex PCR; TCRdb keeps in-frame clones, though not all of them. The sample comprises under 75,000 clones, around 86% of which are singletons, and roughly 2% rests with the top ten. Material: CD4+ or CD8+ T cells sorted from blood, obtained in a trial of the OX40 agonist ivuxolimab. The receptors were sampled from an adult with an advanced solid tumor such as melanoma, head and neck, liver or kidney cancer.

The chain employs TRBV19 and TRBJ1-3; D not resolved. The CDR3 covers 17 residues. Germline CDR1 LNHDA, CDR2 SQIVND (reference sequence). The V and J ends lost 4 bases and 2 bases respectively, with 18 bases between them. This chain's CDR3 is CASSSKVASDPGNTIYF. Written as DNA, the CDR3 is TGTGCCAGTAGTAGTAAGGTGGCATCGGACCCTGGAAACACCATATATTTT. The full variable domain, completed using reference TRBV19 and TRBJ1-3, is DGGITQSPKYLFRKEGQNVTLSCEQNLNHDAMYWYRQDPGQGLRLIYYSQIVNDFQKGDIAEGYSVSREKKESFPLTVTSAQKNPTAFYLCASSSKVASDPGNTIYFGEGSWLTVV.

The J gene is TRBJ1-2, the V gene TRBV28; 9 bases align to TRBD1. This CDR3 spans 13 amino acids. V dropped 6 bases and J dropped 7; count of bases not matched to a gene: 6. Germline V lookup: CDR1 MDHEN, CDR2 SYDVKM. The CDR3 nucleotides are TGTGCCAGCAGGGGACAGGGAGAGGTTGGCTACACCTTC. Residues: CASRGQGEVGYTF.

The genes are TRBV28 and TRBJ2-3; D is unclear. V was pared by 2 bases and J by 5 bases, with 2 bases between. This CDR3 has 11 residues. Germline V gene data show CDR1 as MDHEN and CDR2 as SYDVKM. In DNA, the CDR3 is TGTGCCAGCAGTTTAAAAGATACGCAGTATTTT. It yields the protein CASSLKDTQYF.

The chain has TRBV5-1 and TRBJ2-1, with TRBD2 matching over 7 bases. This CDR3 spans 15 amino acids. Trimming took 0 bases from V and 10 from J; bases not matched to a gene: 10. Germline V gene sequence: CDR1 SGHRS, CDR2 YFSETQ. CDR3 amino acids: CASSLAALGEGEQFF. As DNA, the CDR3 is TGCGCCAGCAGCTTGGCGGCACTAGGGGAGGGGGAGCAGTTCTTC.

The chain links TRBV7-9 to TRBJ1-4; no definite D call. Per the germline V gene, CDR1 is SEHNR and CDR2 is FQNEAQ (reference sequence). The V and J ends lost 2 bases and 8 bases respectively, with 6 bases between them. The CDR3 has 12 residues. The CDR3 DNA reads TGTGCCAGCAGCTTAAATGTAGAAAAACTGTTTTTT. It translates to CASSLNVEKLFF.

The chain joins TRBV18 to TRBJ2-1; no clear D gene. The CDR3 is made up of 13 amino acids. The ends were cut back, 3 bases at V and 0 bases at J, with 3 bases in the middle. Germline values: CDR1 KGHSH, CDR2 LQKENI. The CDR3 DNA is TGTGCCAGCTCACCTTTCTCCTACAATGAGCAGTTCTTC. Protein sequence: CASSPFSYNEQFF.

The chain carries TRBV28 and TRBJ1-1, with unresolved D. The CDR3 is 13 amino acids. Germline V gene lookup returns CDR1 MDHEN and CDR2 SYDVKM. The V and J ends lost 3 bases and 4 bases respectively, with 9 bases between them. The CDR3 nucleotides are TGTGCCAGCAGTTTTCCTGCCCGCACTGAAGCTTTCTTT. Its translation is CASSFPARTEAFF.

The V gene is TRBV9, the J gene TRBJ1-2; TRBD1 agrees at 9 bases. CDR3 size: 15 residues. V gave up 5 bases and J gave up 4 bases; unmatched junction bases: 9. CDR1 and CDR2 from the germline V gene are SGDLS and YYNGEE. The CDR3 region is CASSPQGQGLYGYTF. The CDR3 region has the DNA TGTGCCAGCAGTCCCCAAGGACAGGGGCTCTATGGCTACACCTTC.

Concerning this clone: The junction does not match germline at one end; this may be a read error. The chain couples TRBV7-7 to TRBJ2-6; D uncertain. Germline values: CDR1 SSHAT, CDR2 FNYEAQ (reference sequence). The CDR3 is made up of 18 amino acids. CDR3 region: CASSPHAKCPKSGQRPDF. CDR3 nucleotides: TGTGCCAGCAGCCCACACGCTAAGTGCCCAAAGTCGGGCCAACGTCCTGACTTC. Complete variable domain (other parts from reference TRBV7-7 and TRBJ2-6): GAGVSQSPRYKVTKRGQDVTLRCDPISSHATLYWYQQALGQGPEFLTYFNYEAQPDKSGLPSDRFSAERPEGSISTLTIQRTEQRDSAMYRCASSPHAKCPKSGQRPDFGAGSRLTVL.

About this clone itself: Sequence at one end of the junction differs from germline and may be a read error. The chain joins TRBV19 to TRBJ2-7; D is undetermined. The CDR3 extends over 13 amino acids. Germline assignment: CDR1 LNHDA and CDR2 SQIVND (reference sequence). The CDR3 region is CASSIGYGDEQYF. The CDR3 DNA reads as TGTGCCAGTAGCATAGGTTATGGGGACGAGCAGTACTTC.

As DNA, the CDR3 is TGCGCCAGCAGCTGGGGGGCTGGGGCTGATCAGCCCCAGCATTTT. This translates into CASSWGAGADQPQHF. V is TRBV5-1 and J is TRBJ1-5; D possibly corresponds to TRBD1 (6 bases). Germline CDR1 reads SGHRS; CDR2 reads YFSETQ. CDR3 length: 15 residues. The germline V and J ends were trimmed by 3 bases and 5 bases, with 15 bases remaining between them.

The chain joins TRBV7-9 to TRBJ2-3; D is uncertain. Deletions cut 2 bases from V and 0 bases from J, with 3 bases between. The CDR3 consists of 13 residues. The V gene's germline CDR1 is SEHNR and CDR2 FQNEAQ (reference sequence). The CDR3 nucleotides are TGTGCCAGCAGCTTATACAGCACAGATACGCAGTATTTT. As protein: CASSLYSTDTQYF.

V usage is TRBV7-2 and J usage is TRBJ2-5, with 13 bases aligning to TRBD2. V lost 5 bases and J lost 5; bases outside the gene matches: 5. The CDR3 runs 15 residues. CDR1 and CDR2 (germline): SGHTA, FQGNSA. DNA for the CDR3: TGTGCCAGCAGCCCACTAGCGGGGGGGCTGGAGACCCAGTACTTC. Amino acids: CASSPLAGGLETQYF.

A single count supports this clone. The same CDR3 also results from other DNA sequences found in this sample. The rearrangement links TRBV4-3 to TRBJ1-4; D call uncertain. This CDR3 spans 15 amino acids. Germline V gene data show CDR1 as LGHNA and CDR2 as YSLEER. V shed 0 bases and J shed 3 bases, with 8 bases lying between them. For the CDR3, the DNA is TGCGCCAGCAGCCAAGACGGGTGGTCTAATGAAAAACTGTTTTTT. It translates to CASSQDGWSNEKLFF.

The gene calls are TRBV9 and TRBJ2-2; D uncertain. This CDR3 spans 14 amino acids. Germline V CDR1 and CDR2: SGDLS, YYNGEE. V lost 5 bases, J lost 0 bases, and 8 bases lay in between. The CDR3 nucleotides read TGTGCCAGCAGGGACCACCCGAACACCGGGGAGCTGTTTTTT. Residues: CASRDHPNTGELFF.

V usage is TRBV18 and J usage is TRBJ2-1; D may match TRBD1 or TRBD2 (5 bases each). Trimming took off 2 bases at V and 7 bases at J, with 9 bases between the two ends. Germline loops: CDR1 KGHSH, CDR2 LQKENI. The CDR3 is 13 amino acids. The CDR3 bases are TGTGCCAGCTCACCAGGGGGTATGAATGAGCAGTTCTTC. Its protein is CASSPGGMNEQFF.

J is TRBJ2-1 and V is TRBV14; D is unresolved. Germline V CDR1 and CDR2: SGHDN, FVKESK. V shed 2 bases and J shed 9 bases, with 14 bases lying between them. CDR3 length: 14 residues. CDR3 nucleotide sequence: TGTGCCAGCAGCCAAAGAGTAGGATCGCGTGAGCAGTTCTTC. It is translated as CASSQRVGSREQFF.

The chain is built from TRBV10-3 and TRBJ1-1, with D hard to call. Deletions cut 4 bases from V and 6 bases from J, with 6 bases between. There are 11 residues in the CDR3. The germline CDR1 and CDR2 sequences are ENHRY and SYGVKD. The CDR3 loop reads CAISAGPEAFF. In nucleotides, the CDR3 is TGTGCCATCAGTGCGGGTCCTGAAGCTTTCTTT.

This CDR3 reads CATATPSNQPQHF. The CDR3 DNA reads as TGTGCCACGGCGACTCCTAGCAATCAGCCCCAGCATTTT. V is TRBV6-4 and J is TRBJ1-5; D call uncertain. This CDR3 contains 13 residues. Trimming left V 10 bases short and J 0 bases short, with 10 bases between. Per the germline V gene, CDR1 is MRHNA and CDR2 is SNTAGT.

J is TRBJ2-2 and V is TRBV18, with 8 bases fitting TRBD1. CDR3 length equals 16 residues. V trimming: 3 bases; J trimming: 0 bases; junction bases outside the gene matches: 3. Germline assignment: CDR1 KGHSH and CDR2 LQKENI. This CDR3 reads CASSPRTGSNTGELFF. The CDR3 coding sequence is TGTGCCAGCTCACCCCGGACAGGGTCGAACACCGGGGAGCTGTTTTTT. The full variable domain, its missing parts supplied by reference TRBV18 and TRBJ2-2, is NAGVMQNPRHLVRRRGQEARLRCSPMKGHSHVYWYRQLPEEGLKFMVYLQKENIIDESGMPKERFSAEFPKEGPSILRIQQVVRGDSAAYFCASSPRTGSNTGELFFGEGSRLTVL.

This rearrangement joins TRBV2 to TRBJ2-3; a weak D match, TRBD2 (6 bases). Trimming took off 7 bases at V and 7 bases at J, with 12 bases between the two ends. CDR1 SNHLY and CDR2 FYNNEI come from the germline V gene. The CDR3 is made up of 12 amino acids. The CDR3 sequence is CASTGERNTQYF. For the CDR3, the DNA is TGTGCCAGCACGGGGGAGCGGAATACGCAGTATTTT.